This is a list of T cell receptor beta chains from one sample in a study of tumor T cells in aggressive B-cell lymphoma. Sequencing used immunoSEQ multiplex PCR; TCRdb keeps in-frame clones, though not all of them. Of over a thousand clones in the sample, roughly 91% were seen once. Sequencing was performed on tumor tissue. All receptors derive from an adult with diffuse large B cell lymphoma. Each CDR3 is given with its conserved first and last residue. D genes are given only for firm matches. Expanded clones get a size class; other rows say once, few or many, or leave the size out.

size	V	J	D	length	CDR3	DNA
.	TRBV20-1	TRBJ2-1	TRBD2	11	CSAPSGFEQFF	TGCAGTGCTCCTAGCGGGTTTGAGCAGTTCTTC
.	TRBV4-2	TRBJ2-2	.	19	CASSQGAATGSLNTGELFF	TGTGCCAGCAGCCAAGGAGCTGCGACAGGCTCGCTGAACACCGGGGAGCTGTTTTTT
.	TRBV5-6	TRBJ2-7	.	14	CASSPRAPTYEQYF	TGTGCCAGCAGCCCGAGGGCACCTACCTACGAGCAGTACTTC
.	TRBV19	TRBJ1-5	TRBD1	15	CASNPGQGINQPQHF	TGTGCCAGTAATCCCGGACAGGGAATAAATCAGCCCCAGCATTTT
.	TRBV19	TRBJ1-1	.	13	CASSIGWAAEAFF	TGTGCCAGTAGTATAGGATGGGCAGCAGAAGCTTTCTTT
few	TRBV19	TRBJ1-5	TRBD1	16	CASTGRGTDYNQPQHF	TGTGCCAGTACGGGGCGCGGGACAGATTACAATCAGCCCCAGCATTTT
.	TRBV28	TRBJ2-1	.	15	CASSLLSGAYNEQFF	TGTGCCAGCAGTTTGCTCAGCGGAGCCTACAATGAGCAGTTCTTC
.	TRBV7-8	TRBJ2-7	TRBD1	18	CASSRGTGGGLIGNEQYF	TGTGCCAGCAGCCGCGGGACAGGGGGCGGCTTGATAGGGAACGAGCAGTACTTC
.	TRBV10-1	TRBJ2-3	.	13	CASSAGAPDTQYF	TGCGCCAGCAGTGCGGGAGCCCCGGATACGCAGTATTTT
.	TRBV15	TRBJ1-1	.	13	CATGGLRNTEAFF	TGTGCCACCGGGGGGTTAAGGAACACTGAAGCTTTCTTT
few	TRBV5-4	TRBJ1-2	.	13	CASSSRQIYGYTF	TGTGCCAGCAGCTCGAGACAGATCTATGGCTACACCTTC
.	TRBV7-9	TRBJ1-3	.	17	CASSLRSVSGSGNTIYF	TGTGCCAGCAGCTTACGTTCGGTCTCGGGCTCTGGAAACACCATATATTTT
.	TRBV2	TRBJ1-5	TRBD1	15	CASSVGQGVNQPQHF	TGTGCCAGCAGTGTCGGACAGGGGGTCAATCAGCCCCAGCATTTT
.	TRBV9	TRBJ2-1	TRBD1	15	CASSPTGTGNHEQFF	TGTGCCAGCAGCCCCACCGGGACAGGGAATCATGAGCAGTTCTTC
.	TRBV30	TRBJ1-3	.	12	CAWNYGLRTIYF	TGTGCCTGGAACTACGGCCTCCGGACCATATATTTT
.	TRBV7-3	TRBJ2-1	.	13	CASRASMNSEQFF	TGTGCCAGCCGGGCTAGCATGAACAGTGAGCAGTTCTTC
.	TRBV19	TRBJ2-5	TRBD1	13	CASQSGPGGTQYF	TGTGCCAGTCAAAGCGGCCCAGGGGGGACCCAGTACTTC
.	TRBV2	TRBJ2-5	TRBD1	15	CASSGDRGRGETQYF	TGTGCCAGCAGTGGGGACAGGGGAAGGGGAGAGACCCAGTACTTC
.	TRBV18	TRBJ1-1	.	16	CASSPHKTSGSTEAFF	TGTGCCAGCTCACCACATAAAACATCGGGGTCCACTGAAGCTTTCTTT
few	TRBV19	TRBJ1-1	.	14	CASSITTPNTEAFF	TGTGCCAGTAGTATCACAACCCCCAACACTGAAGCTTTCTTT
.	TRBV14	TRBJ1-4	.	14	CASSQQQGIEKLFF	TGTGCCAGCAGTCAACAACAGGGAATCGAAAAACTGTTTTTT
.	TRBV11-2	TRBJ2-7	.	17	CASSLDNRRQYPYEQYF	TGTGCCAGCAGCTTAGATAATCGGCGGCAGTACCCCTACGAGCAGTACTTC
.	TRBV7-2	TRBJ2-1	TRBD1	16	CASSTTGQALVAEQFF	TGTGCCAGCAGCACAACAGGACAGGCCCTGGTTGCTGAGCAGTTCTTC
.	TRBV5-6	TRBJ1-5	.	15	CASSFSGGSNQPQHF	TGTGCCAGCAGCTTCTCGGGGGGGAGCAATCAGCCCCAGCATTTT
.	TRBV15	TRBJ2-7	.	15	CATSIDISAAYAQYF	TGTGCCACCAGCATCGATATTAGCGCGGCCTACGCGCAGTACTTC
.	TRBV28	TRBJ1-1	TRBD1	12	CASQLTGGEAFF	TGTGCCAGCCAACTCACAGGGGGCGAGGCTTTCTTT
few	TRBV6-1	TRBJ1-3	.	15	CASSRTETSGNTIYF	TGTGCCAGCAGTCGGACAGAAACTTCTGGAAACACCATATATTTT
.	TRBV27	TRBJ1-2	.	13	CASSPSGTKGYTF	TGTGCCAGCAGTCCCAGCGGGACTAAGGGCTACACCTTC
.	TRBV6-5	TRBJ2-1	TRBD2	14	CASIGLAGGNEQFF	TGTGCCAGCATTGGGCTAGCGGGAGGCAATGAGCAGTTCTTC
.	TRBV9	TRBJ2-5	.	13	CASSAGIQETQYF	TGTGCCAGCAGCGCAGGGATCCAAGAGACCCAGTACTTC
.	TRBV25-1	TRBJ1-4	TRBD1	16	CASSETSGGANEKLFF	TGTGCCAGCAGTGAGACTTCAGGGGGAGCTAATGAAAAACTGTTTTTT
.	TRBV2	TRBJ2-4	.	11	CASGGWNIQYF	TGTGCCAGCGGGGGGTGGAACATTCAGTACTTC
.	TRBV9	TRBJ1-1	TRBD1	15	CASRAPGQDNTEAFF	TGTGCCAGCAGAGCCCCCGGACAGGATAACACTGAAGCTTTCTTT
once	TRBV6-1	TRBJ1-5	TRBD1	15	CASSEGQGMNQPQHF	TGTGCCAGCAGTGAAGGACAGGGGATGAATCAGCCCCAGCATTTT
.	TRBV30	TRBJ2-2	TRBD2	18	CACRPGLAGSANTGELFF	TGTGCCTGTCGGCCGGGACTAGCGGGGTCCGCGAACACCGGGGAGCTGTTTTTT
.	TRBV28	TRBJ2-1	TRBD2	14	CASSLAPVGTKQFF	TGTGCCAGCAGTTTAGCCCCAGTCGGGACTAAGCAGTTCTTC
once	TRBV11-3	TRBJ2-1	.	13	CASGGDRENEQFF	TGTGCTAGCGGAGGCGACAGGGAAAATGAGCAGTTCTTC
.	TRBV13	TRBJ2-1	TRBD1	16	CASRSTGQSSYNEQFF	TGTGCCAGCAGATCGACAGGGCAAAGCTCCTACAATGAGCAGTTCTTC
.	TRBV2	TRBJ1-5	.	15	CVSSWTAISNQPQHF	TGTGTCAGCAGTTGGACAGCGATTAGCAATCAGCCCCAGCATTTT